These 24 T cell receptor beta chains originate from one sample sequenced in a study of blood T cells in healthy people across ages. Combining a sample-barcoded 5' primer with a J-beta primer mix, a second PCR ran for roughly 6 to 12 cycles. MiXCR, applied by TCRdb to the 5' RACE reads, yields one record per CDR3 protein. In the table there are roughly 680,000 distinct CDR3 sequences, roughly 50% of which are singletons. The sample consisted of blood. Receptors originate from a woman aged 60-75 years in good health.

The J gene is TRBJ1-2, the V gene TRBV7-9, with 12 bases aligning to TRBD1. Germline CDR1 and CDR2: SEHNR and FQNEAQ (reference sequence). This CDR3 has 14 residues. J was trimmed by 8 bases and V by 5 bases; bases with no gene match: 6. CDR3 DNA: TGTGCCAGCAGCCGGGACAGGGGGCGCGGGGGCTACACCTTC. Translating it yields CASSRDRGRGGYTF.

The gene calls are TRBV7-3 and TRBJ2-3, with 7 bases lining up with TRBD2. The ends lost 5 bases at V and 1 base at J; junction bases unmatched: 6. The CDR3 length is 15 residues. Per germline, CDR1 SGHTA and CDR2 FQGTGA. CDR3 residues: CASSPTSSGTDTQYF. The CDR3 DNA reads TGTGCCAGCAGCCCGACTAGCAGTGGCACAGATACGCAGTATTTT.

This clonotype was detected a few times. V and J are TRBV7-3 and TRBJ2-7, with 7 bases identical to TRBD2. V lost 2 bases, J lost 6 bases, and 7 bases stayed unmatched. The CDR3 extends over 14 amino acids. Germline V CDR1 and CDR2: SGHTA, FQGTGA. The CDR3 region has the DNA TGTGCCAGCAGCTTAGTGGGGAGGGCGTCCGAGCAGTACTTC. It is translated as CASSLVGRASEQYF.

The chain recombines TRBV4-3 with TRBJ1-1; D ambiguous. The V gene lost 0 bases and the J gene lost 3 bases, with 11 bases spanning the gap. CDR1 and CDR2 (germline): LGHNA, YSLEER. This CDR3 is built from 15 residues. The CDR3, as DNA: TGCGCCAGCAGCCAAGAAGGTCCGCCGGACACTGAAGCTTTCTTT. Translating it yields CASSQEGPPDTEAFF.

This clonotype was counted a few times. This rearrangement joins TRBV12-3 or TRBV12-4 to TRBJ2-1; TRBD2 agrees at 10 bases. The CDR3 spans 16 residues. Losses at the gene ends were 5 bases for V and 7 bases for J; bases not matched to a gene: 11. CDR3 nucleotides: TGTGCCAGCAGTCAATCTAAAGCGGGAGGGTCGAATGAGCAGTTCTTC. This codes for CASSQSKAGGSNEQFF.

This clonotype has a handful of counts. The rearrangement links TRBV9 to TRBJ2-1; TRBD2 matches 11 bases. The CDR3 contains 14 residues. V lost 3 bases and J lost 9; bases outside the gene matches: 5. Looked up from germline, CDR1 is SGDLS and CDR2 is YYNGEE. CDR3 residues: CASSAVLAGGEQFF. The CDR3 DNA is TGTGCCAGCAGCGCCGTCCTAGCGGGAGGTGAGCAGTTCTTC.

This clonotype showed up just a few times. The chain employs TRBV20-1 and TRBJ2-1; D perhaps matches TRBD1 (6 bases). Germline V gives CDR1 DFQATT, CDR2 SNEGSKA (reference sequence). This CDR3 is built from 14 residues. V lost 6 bases and J 8 bases, leaving 20 bases between the germline ends. The CDR3 spells CSANYRALSDEQFF. The CDR3 DNA follows: TGCAGTGCAAACTACAGGGCATTAAGCGATGAGCAGTTCTTC.

This clonotype was observed a handful of times. The rearrangement joins TRBV4-3 to TRBJ2-5, with D maybe TRBD2 (6 bases). CDR1 and CDR2 from the germline V gene are LGHNA and YSLEER. With 4 bases removed from V and 5 bases from J, the gap between germline ends came to 20 bases. CDR3 length: 16 amino acids. The CDR3 sequence: CASSPYYTLGGETQYF. In DNA, the CDR3 is TGCGCCAGCAGCCCATATTACACCTTAGGAGGGGAGACCCAGTACTTC.

The chain uses TRBV5-5 and TRBJ2-5; 11 bases are a match to TRBD2. The CDR3 loop spans 15 amino acids. The J segment lost 1 base and the V segment lost 4 bases, leaving 3 bases of the junction unmatched. CDR1 is SGHKS, CDR2 YYEKEE, per germline (reference sequence). The CDR3 coding sequence is TGTGCCAGCAGCGGGGGACTAGCGGTCCAAGAGACCCAGTACTTC. This sequence encodes CASSGGLAVQETQYF.

This sequence joins TRBV20-1 and TRBJ1-3; D unclear. This CDR3 has 13 residues. The V gene lost 3 bases and the J gene lost 3 bases, with 9 bases spanning the gap. Germline V gene sequence: CDR1 DFQATT, CDR2 SNEGSKA (reference sequence). This CDR3 is CSASTAVGNTIYF. CDR3 DNA sequence: TGCAGTGCTAGTACGGCGGTTGGAAACACCATATATTTT.

The chain combines TRBV5-5 with TRBJ2-3; perhaps D is TRBD1 or TRBD2 (5 bases each). The CDR3 is 13 residues long. Trimming stripped 4 bases from V and 6 bases from J, with 12 bases between. CDR1 and CDR2 (germline): SGHKS, YYEKEE (reference sequence). The CDR3 sequence is CASSGTWTDTQYF. The CDR3 DNA reads TGTGCCAGCAGCGGGACCTGGACGGATACGCAGTATTTT.

This clonotype was seen ten or more times. This sequence joins TRBV25-1 and TRBJ2-3; D not resolved. The length of the CDR3 is 12 residues. Germline lookup yields CDR1 MGHDK and CDR2 SYGVNS. V lost 4 bases, J lost 0 bases, and 2 bases lay in between. Written as DNA, the CDR3 is TGTGCCAGCAGTGGGAGCACAGATACGCAGTATTTT. Translating it yields CASSGSTDTQYF.

The chain recombines TRBV2 with TRBJ1-1; 8 bases fit TRBD1. This CDR3 is built from 16 residues. The J segment lost 0 bases and the V segment lost 11 bases, leaving 14 bases of the junction unmatched. The germline CDR1 and CDR2 sequences are SNHLY and FYNNEI. The CDR3 is CASNSGTGFMNTEAFF. In nucleotides, the CDR3 is TGTGCCTCCAATTCCGGGACAGGCTTCATGAACACTGAAGCTTTCTTT. Full variable domain (missing parts from reference TRBV2 and TRBJ1-1): EPEVTQTPSHQVTQMGQEVILRCVPISNHLYFYWYRQILGQKVEFLVSFYNNEISEKSEIFDDQFSVERPDGSNFTLKIRSTKLEDSAMYFCASNSGTGFMNTEAFFGQGTRLTVV.

Notes on this clonotype: Because it lacks the conserved phenylalanine or tryptophan at the end, this CDR3 is likely a read error. The chain carries TRBV5-1 and TRBJ2-3; TRBD1 might be the D (5 bases). Trimming shortened V by 5 bases and J by 0 bases, and 10 bases separated the two germline ends. CDR3 size: 14 residues. Germline assignment: CDR1 SGHRS and CDR2 YFSETQ. DNA of the CDR3: TGCGCCAGCAGGCAGGACACCAGCACAGATACGCAGTATTTA. Translation gives CASRQDTSTDTQYL.

V is TRBV7-9 and J is TRBJ2-3; maybe TRBD1 (6 bases). CDR3 length: 16 residues. Trimming removed 2 bases at V and 1 base at J, with 13 bases between. The germline gives CDR1 SEHNR, CDR2 FQNEAQ (reference sequence). The CDR3 spells CASSLLWGRGTDTQYF. Here the CDR3 DNA reads TGTGCCAGCAGCTTATTGTGGGGGCGCGGCACAGATACGCAGTATTTT.

This sequence joins TRBV20-1 and TRBJ2-1; no clear D. Looked up from germline, CDR1 is DFQATT and CDR2 is SNEGSKA (reference sequence). V was shortened by 5 bases and J by 0 bases, with 11 bases between the two germline ends. The CDR3 consists of 14 residues. CDR3 region: CSARVASSYNEQFF. The DNA of the CDR3 is TGCAGTGCTCGGGTCGCGAGCTCCTACAATGAGCAGTTCTTC.

The sample holds one count of this clonotype. The chain employs TRBV28 and TRBJ2-7; weak D call: TRBD2 (5 bases). The V end lost 6 bases, the J end lost 2 bases, and 14 bases lay between the germline ends. Germline V CDR1 and CDR2: MDHEN, SYDVKM. The CDR3 covers 14 residues. The CDR3 bases are TGTGCCAGCAGCCGCCGGGGATCCGCCTACGAGCAGTACTTC. It codes for CASSRRGSAYEQYF. Filled out from reference TRBV28 and TRBJ2-7, the complete variable domain reads DVKVTQSSRYLVKRTGEKVFLECVQDMDHENMFWYRQDPGLGLRLIYFSYDVKMKEKGDIPEGYSVSREKKERFSLILESASTNQTSMYLCASSRRGSAYEQYFGPGTRLTVT.

This chain connects TRBV3-1 to TRBJ2-3; D is unclear. Trimming shortened V by 3 bases and J by 3 bases, and 7 bases separated the two germline ends. The CDR3 has 13 amino acids. CDR1 is LGHDT, CDR2 YNNKEL, per germline (reference sequence). CDR3 nucleotide sequence: TGTGCCAGCAGCCATACTATAACAGATACGCAGTATTTT. Translation: CASSHTITDTQYF.

V gene TRBV6-6 combines with J gene TRBJ1-6; the D gene is possibly TRBD1 (5 bases). The CDR3 covers 14 residues. From germline, CDR1 is MNHNY and CDR2 SVGAGI (reference sequence). Trimming removed 6 bases at V and 7 bases at J, with 13 bases between. CDR3 protein: CASRVQASNSPLHF. CDR3 nucleotides: TGTGCCAGCAGGGTACAGGCTTCGAATTCACCCCTCCACTTT.

For this clonotype: Since a much larger clone is just one base distant, this may be a read error. V is TRBV5-8 and J is TRBJ2-1; 9 bases are shared with TRBD2. The CDR3 has 15 amino acids. Germline CDR1 reads SGHTS; CDR2 reads YDEGEE. Here the CDR3 reads CASSLGAGGYNEQVF. CDR3 in DNA: TGTGCCAGCAGCTTAGGAGCGGGAGGCTACAATGAGCAGGTCTTC. Together with reference TRBV5-8 and TRBJ2-1, the CDR3 gives the full variable domain: EAGVTQSPTHLIKTRGQQATLRCSPISGHTSVYWYQQALGLGLQFLLWYDEGEERNRGNFPPRFSGRQFPNYSSELNVNALELEDSALYLCASSLGAGGYNEQVFGPGTRLTVL.

V and J are TRBV5-1 and TRBJ1-1; D perhaps matches TRBD1 (5 bases). Germline V gene sequence: CDR1 SGHRS, CDR2 YFSETQ. CDR3 size: 14 residues. Deletions cut 3 bases from V and 1 base from J, with 10 bases between. The chain's CDR3 is CASSSDSPNTEAFF. CDR3 DNA: TGCGCCAGCAGCTCCGACAGCCCGAACACTGAAGCTTTCTTT.

This clonotype was recorded a few times. The chain is built from TRBV10-3 and TRBJ1-2; D remains ambiguous. V dropped 0 bases and J dropped 4 bases, with 18 bases sitting between them. Germline V gives CDR1 ENHRY, CDR2 SYGVKD. The CDR3 extends over 17 amino acids. The chain's CDR3 is CAISESTLTPKGYGYTF. CDR3 in DNA: TGTGCCATCAGTGAGTCGACTCTGACCCCGAAGGGCTATGGCTACACCTTC.

The chain joins TRBV20-1 to TRBJ2-7; TRBD2 aligns across 12 bases. Germline V gene data show CDR1 as DFQATT and CDR2 as SNEGSKA (reference sequence). The CDR3 totals 15 residues. V dropped 5 bases and J dropped 6; count of bases not matched to a gene: 11. The CDR3 is CSASYPSGRAVEQYF. The CDR3 bases are TGCAGTGCTTCCTATCCTAGCGGGAGGGCCGTCGAGCAGTACTTC.

The V and J genes are TRBV9 and TRBJ2-5; 9 positions match TRBD2. The germline V gene encodes CDR1 SGDLS and CDR2 YYNGEE. The CDR3 is 15 residues long. V trimming: 3 bases; J trimming: 3 bases; junction bases outside the gene matches: 6. As DNA, the CDR3 is TGTGCCAGCAGCGACGCCGGGACTAGCAAAGAGACCCAGTACTTC. Protein sequence: CASSDAGTSKETQYF. Filled out from reference TRBV9 and TRBJ2-5, the complete variable domain reads DSGVTQTPKHLITATGQRVTLRCSPRSGDLSVYWYQQSLDQGLQFLIQYYNGEERAKGNILERFSAQQFPDLHSELNLSSLELGDSALYFCASSDAGTSKETQYFGPGTRLLVL.